This T cell receptor (beta chain) was obtained from a study of memory CD4+ T cells and cytomegalovirus serostatus (dated by TCRdb to between 2019 and 2020). In terms of the full investigation: The cohort comprised about 33 healthy Belgian adults, 9 CMV seropositive and about 25 CMV seronegative. To replicate a published TCR-based CMV serostatus classifier, the study sequenced CD4+ memory TCRbeta repertoires from a Belgian cohort whose cytomegalovirus serostatus was known.

A FACSAria II was used to sort memory CD4+ T cells, defined as single viable CD3+CD4+CD8-CD45RO+ cells. To determine CMV serostatus, a Roche Elecsys assay was used that detects serum IgG against CMV pp150, pp28, p38 and p52. After thawing, total CD4+ T cells were enriched by positive selection with CD4 magnetic microbeads. Samples originated from another study that specifically interrogated the CD4+ T cell memory repertoire. Peripheral blood mononuclear cells were isolated and cryopreserved according to standard operating procedures, and serum was stored at -80 degrees C. The staining relied on CD3-PerCP (BW264/56), CD4-APC (RPA-T4), CD45RO-PE (UCHT1) and CD8-Pacific Orange (3B5) antibodies, and Sytox blue was used to exclude non-viable cells. On this clone: This clone's antigen is unknown. No qualities accompany the bases; no much larger clone lies one base away.

Based on the germline V gene (reference sequence), the CDR1 and CDR2 sequences are SEHNR and FQNEAQ. Counted from cysteine to phenylalanine, this CDR3 has 14 amino acids. Left in the record is the CDR3 DNA by itself, 42 bases read in frame from the first base. V is trimmed back by 5 bases and J by 4 bases, and the junction contains 5 bases that no gene match accounts for. Broader findings and caveats from the paper: For predicting CMV serostatus, the median bootstrapped AUC was roughly 0.95 using the original framework and roughly 0.91 using a US-trained random forest. The results were interpreted as suggesting that the CMV-associated TCR signature is largely present in the CD4+ memory repertoire. On the Belgian cohort, the classifier based on the original framework reached a median bootstrapped AUC of roughly 0.96, with a 95% CI of 0.76-1.00. Among the 150 or so previously reported CMV-associated TCRbeta sequences, 67 showed up in the CD4+ memory repertoires, with each one found in between one and five individuals. Only CD4+CD45RO+ memory cells were sequenced, unlike the original study, which covered naive and memory CD4+ and CD8+ populations.

The Quick-DNA Microprep Kit was used to extract genomic DNA from the sorted cells. TCRbeta DNA was amplified with the immunoSEQ hsTCRbeta kit following the manufacturer's protocol. An Illumina MiSeq instrument was used to sequence the TCRbeta libraries. On the authors' methods: Removing out-of-frame sequences left a few million distinct TCRbeta sequences, an average of roughly 68,000 per individual. Each individual was scored according to the count of over 150 previously reported CMV-associated TCRbeta sequences and the total productive distinct TCRbeta count. A beta-binomial model was reimplemented in Python, and scikit-learn random forests with default parameters were trained on data from the US cohort. Classifier performance on the Belgian cohort was summarized as median AUC with percentile confidence intervals over 10,000 bootstrap iterations. TCRdb holds this immuneACCESS table with in-frame rearrangements only. Some clones are missing; in checked studies, unresolved V genes explain under half, and the rest has no known cause. The V and J calls and the clone size are those of that table, but D and trimming were determined from the DNA. This sample comprises tens of thousands of clones, more than 65% of them detected only once. The leading ten clones occupy more than 1.5% of the sample.

The chain uses TRBV7-9 and TRBJ2-5; 9 central nucleotides agree with TRBD1. The origin of this receptor is an adult in good health and CMV-seronegative. Sequencing was carried out using memory CD4+ T cells from blood. The CDR3 sequence is CASSPGGQGETQYF. The DNA reads as follows: TGTGCCAGCAGCCCGGGGGGACAGGGAGAGACCCAGTACTTC.